One and the same sample provided the 17 T cell receptor beta chains below, sequenced in a study of shared clonotypes between healthy human individuals. Generated by immunoSEQ multiplex PCR, the TCRdb table keeps only in-frame clones and is missing some. The table has millions of clones, 85% to 95% seen once. The sequenced sample consisted of naive CD4+ T cells from PBMCs. The subset here: CD45RA+ positively selected. These receptors were obtained from a young man in good health. Some clones in this sample may be carry-over from other donors' samples.

Note on this clone: Different DNA sequences within this sample yield the same CDR3. The chain carries TRBV15 and TRBJ1-2; no clear D. V lost 1 base and J 4 bases, leaving 1 base between the germline ends. Germline lookup yields CDR1 LNHNV and CDR2 YYDKDF (reference sequence). The CDR3 runs 11 residues. The CDR3 DNA reads as TGTGCCACCAGCAGAGGCTATGGCTACACCTTC. It codes for CATSRGYGYTF. The variable domain in full, completed from reference TRBV15 and TRBJ1-2, reads DAMVIQNPRYQVTQFGKPVTLSCSQTLNHNVMYWYQQKSSQAPKLLFHYYDKDFNNEADTPDNFQSRRPNTSFCFLDIRSPGLGDTAMYLCATSRGYGYTFGSGTRLTVV.

V gene TRBV18 combines with J gene TRBJ1-1; D is unclear. The germline gives CDR1 KGHSH, CDR2 LQKENI. The length of the CDR3 is 16 residues. V lost 2 bases, J lost 3 bases, and 16 bases lay in between. The CDR3 nucleotides are TGTGCCAGCTCACCAGGTTCGGACTATAGGGACACTGAAGCTTTCTTT. It specifies CASSPGSDYRDTEAFF.

V is TRBV4-2 and J is TRBJ1-6; weak D call: TRBD1 (6 bases). Germline values: CDR1 LGHNA, CDR2 YNFKEQ. The V end was cut by 0 bases, the J end by 9 bases, with 12 bases between. The CDR3 loop spans 15 amino acids. CDR3 nucleotides: TGTGCCAGCAGCCAAGAGGGGGCGCGGACTTCACCCCTCCACTTT. Protein product: CASSQEGARTSPLHF.

The chain uses TRBV12-2 and TRBJ1-5. TRBV12-2 is noted as a pseudogene. The length of the CDR3 is 15 residues. CDR3 residues: CASRLVGSSNQPQHF. CDR3 nucleotides: TGTGCAAGTCGCTTAGTGGGGAGTAGCAATCAGCCCCAGCATTTT.

The rearrangement joins TRBV5-8 to TRBJ1-5, with a weak D call TRBD1 (5 bases). This CDR3 has 16 amino acids. The germline V gene has CDR1 SGHTS and CDR2 YDEGEE. The V gene lost 0 bases and the J gene lost 7 bases, with 17 bases spanning the gap. The CDR3 nucleotides are TGTGCCAGCAGCTTGGCCGGGGCCACCCTGGGGCAGCCCCAGCATTTT. It is translated as CASSLAGATLGQPQHF.

V is TRBV7-2 and J is TRBJ2-5, with TRBD2 matching over 15 bases. The CDR3 consists of 17 residues. CDR1 is SGHTA, CDR2 FQGNSA, per germline. J was trimmed by 6 bases and V by 3 bases; bases with no gene match: 8. CDR3 DNA: TGTGCCAGCAGCTTTAGGGGACTAGCGGGAGGCTTAAAGACCCAGTACTTC. Protein product: CASSFRGLAGGLKTQYF.

This CDR3 reads CSVKGLLAIWQYF. DNA of the CDR3: TGCAGCGTGAAAGGACTTCTCGCAATTTGGCAGTATTTT. J is TRBJ2-3 and V is TRBV29-1, with D perhaps TRBD2 (5 bases). Germline CDR1 and CDR2: SQVTM and ANQGSEA. This CDR3 has 13 residues. V dropped 6 bases and J dropped 11 bases, with 21 bases sitting between them.

This clone was found once. The rearrangement uses TRBV5-1 and TRBJ1-5; weak D call: TRBD1 (5 bases). CDR3 length: 15 amino acids. V lost 4 bases, J lost 7 bases, and 18 bases lay in between. Germline lookup yields CDR1 SGHRS and CDR2 YFSETQ. The CDR3 nucleotides read TGCGCCAGCAGCCGAAATGCGGGGGGAAGCCAGCCCCAGCATTTT. It specifies CASSRNAGGSQPQHF.

CDR3 sequence reads: CASSEGSYYEQYF. The CDR3 DNA follows: TGTGCCAGCAGTGAAGGATCATACTACGAGCAGTACTTC. V gene TRBV6-5 combines with J gene TRBJ2-7; D is uncertain. Between the trimmed V and J ends, which lost 5 bases and 3 bases, there was a span of 11 bases. In germline, CDR1 is MNHEY, CDR2 SVGAGI. CDR3 length: 13 amino acids.

Remarks on this clone: No DNA is shown, since the ends of the CDR3 on it are uncertain; the CDR3 is the one TCRdb lists. V is TRBV1 and J is TRBJ2-7; TRBD2, the table's D call, lacks a check against the DNA. TRBV1 is designated a pseudogene. The CDR3 numbers 18 amino acids, ends counted. The chain's CDR3 is CTSSQVGSGTPLSYEQYF.

The genes are TRBV6-1 and TRBJ2-3; no clear D gene. Trimming shortened V by 2 bases and J by 5 bases, and 11 bases separated the two germline ends. The CDR3 sequence is 14 residues long. Germline assignment: CDR1 MNHNS and CDR2 SASEGT. The CDR3 DNA follows: TGTGCCAGCAGTGAAATTGTTCCCCAAGATACGCAGTATTTT. This codes for CASSEIVPQDTQYF.

V usage is TRBV5-6 and J usage is TRBJ1-1; no firm D call. Germline assignment: CDR1 SGHDT and CDR2 YYEEEE. The CDR3 consists of 14 residues. V lost 1 base and J lost 6, with 13 bases in between. CDR3 sequence reads: CASSLYDMRAEAFF. The CDR3 DNA sequence: TGTGCCAGCAGCTTGTATGACATGCGCGCTGAAGCTTTCTTT.

The J gene is TRBJ2-7, the V gene TRBV5-4; tentatively, D is TRBD1 (7 bases). The V and J ends lost 4 bases and 3 bases respectively, with 11 bases between them. The CDR3 loop spans 13 amino acids. From germline, CDR1 is SGHNT and CDR2 YYREEE (reference sequence). CDR3 bases: TGTGCCAGCAGCGCGGGACAGATCTACGAGCAGTACTTC. This sequence encodes CASSAGQIYEQYF.

The rearrangement links TRBV5-1 to TRBJ2-2; TRBD2 matches 10 bases. V was clipped by 1 base and J by 3 bases; unmatched bases: 0. The germline gives CDR1 SGHRS, CDR2 YFSETQ. The CDR3 length is 15 residues. CDR3 residues: CASSLTSGDTGELFF. In DNA, the CDR3 is TGCGCCAGCAGCTTGACTAGCGGGGACACCGGGGAGCTGTTTTTT.

The genes are TRBV7-7 and TRBJ1-3; D is unresolved. The germline V gene has CDR1 SSHAT and CDR2 FNYEAQ (reference sequence). The CDR3 sequence is 15 residues long. V dropped 5 bases and J dropped 4 bases, with 15 bases sitting between them. The CDR3: CASSQSLTFGNTIYF. DNA of the CDR3: TGTGCCAGCAGCCAATCCTTGACATTCGGAAACACCATATATTTT.

The CDR3 sequence is CASSLRWGRGTGELFF. The DNA of the CDR3 is TGTGCCAGCAGCTTAAGGTGGGGGCGCGGCACCGGGGAGCTGTTTTTT. The chain joins TRBV7-9 to TRBJ2-2; a possible D gene is TRBD1 (6 bases). With 2 bases removed from V and 4 bases from J, the gap between germline ends came to 14 bases. Looked up from germline, CDR1 is SEHNR and CDR2 is FQNEAQ (reference sequence). The CDR3 sequence is 16 residues long. Drawing the rest from reference TRBV7-9 and TRBJ2-2, the complete variable domain is DTGVSQNPRHKITKRGQNVTFRCDPISEHNRLYWYRQTLGQGPEFLTYFQNEAQLEKSRLLSDRFSAERPKGSFSTLEIQRTEQGDSAMYLCASSLRWGRGTGELFFGEGSRLTVL.

The chain recombines TRBV5-4 with TRBJ2-5, with D possibly being TRBD1 (5 bases). Germline lookup yields CDR1 SGHNT and CDR2 YYREEE (reference sequence). The CDR3 contains 13 residues. V was trimmed by 1 base and J by 3 bases, leaving 7 bases between them. The CDR3 coding sequence is TGTGCCAGCAGCTTGCCCAGGGAAGAGACCCAGTACTTC. This translates into CASSLPREETQYF.